This T cell receptor beta chain was sequenced in a study of control samples from healthy donors and cancer patients. Clones were read by immunoSEQ multiplex PCR, and TCRdb kept only the in-frame ones, dropping some. The table has around 93,000 clones, around 90% seen once. Details on this clone: Other DNA sequences in the same sample also yield this CDR3.

The receptor was isolated from a man aged 30 to 45 in good health. The sample taken for sequencing was blood.

The CDR3 nucleotides read TGCAGCGTTGCGGGGCAGGGGGCCTCGGCTTTCTTT. Residues: CSVAGQGASAFF. The rearrangement links TRBV29-1 to TRBJ1-1, with 8 bases aligning to TRBD1. Trimming removed 4 bases from V and 11 bases from J; junction bases left unmatched: 9. In germline, CDR1 is SQVTM, CDR2 ANQGSEA. CDR3 length: 12 residues.